The 28 T cell receptor beta chains below come from one sample, sequenced in a study of post-analysis software for immune sequencing data. TCR beta cDNA libraries had unique molecular identifiers. TCRdb processed the PCR reads anew with MiXCR; each CDR3 protein has one entry. The sample gives 600,000 to 700,000 distinct CDR3 sequences, approximately 60% of which show up once; around 10% is in the top ten. Findings and caveats of the study: Roughly 5 TRBV segments, TRBV5-6, TRBV5-1 and TRBV20-1 among them, were found more frequent in patients than controls.

These receptors are not linked to any known antigen. The sequencing sample was made of blood. All receptors derive from a girl aged 2 to 10 with multiple sclerosis.

This clonotype was observed a handful of times. This chain joins TRBV12-3 or TRBV12-4 and TRBJ1-2; D gene ambiguous. V lost 3 bases and J 7 bases, leaving 18 bases between the germline ends. The CDR3 spans 15 residues. The CDR3 nucleotides read TGTGCCAGCAGTTTCGCCGGGCTCCCTCCAACTGGCTACACCTTC. Its translation is CASSFAGLPPTGYTF.

As for this clonotype: At one boundary the junction diverges from the germline segment, which might be a read error. As DNA, the CDR3 is TGTGCCAGCAGTTTAACAAGAACAGGGGATAATTCACCCCCCCACTTT. Its translation: CASSLTRTGDNSPPHF. J is TRBJ1-6 and V is TRBV4-2; 7 bases align to TRBD1. The CDR3 contains 16 residues. Germline V gene data show CDR1 as LGHNA and CDR2 as YNFKEQ.

The chain combines TRBV12-5 with TRBJ2-7, with 9 positions matching TRBD1. Trimming at V came to 2 bases and at J to 5 bases, leaving 7 bases not matched to a gene. CDR1 and CDR2 (germline): LGHNT, FRNRAP. This CDR3 is 15 amino acids long. The chain's CDR3 is CASGLRTGERNEQYF. In DNA, the CDR3 is TGTGCTAGTGGTTTGAGGACAGGGGAGAGGAACGAGCAGTACTTC.

This sequence joins TRBV11-2 and TRBJ2-7; D gene ambiguous. The CDR3 runs 13 residues. Germline CDR1 SGHAT, CDR2 FQNNGV. The V and J ends lost 1 base and 1 base respectively, with 5 bases between them. The CDR3 region has the DNA TGTGCCAGCAGCTTAGGGAAGTCCTACGAGCAGTACTTC. Its translation: CASSLGKSYEQYF.

The V gene is TRBV29-1, the J gene TRBJ1-1; 7 nucleotides align to TRBD1. Germline CDR1 reads SQVTM; CDR2 reads ANQGSEA. Germline trimming cut 4 bases from V and 3 bases from J; bases unmatched to any gene: 8. There are 14 residues in the CDR3. The CDR3 DNA follows: TGCAGCGTTGGAGGTTCCAGGGGGGACACTGAAGCTTTCTTT. It encodes CSVGGSRGDTEAFF.

This clonotype was picked up a small number of times. The chain has TRBV12-3 or TRBV12-4 and TRBJ1-2, with unresolved D. Between the trimmed V and J ends, which lost 2 bases and 2 bases, there was a span of 15 bases. This CDR3 spans 16 amino acids. CDR3 bases: TGTGCCAGCAGTTTAAGACGAGACGCGCCGAACTATGGCTACACCTTC. Translating it yields CASSLRRDAPNYGYTF.

The chain uses TRBV6-1 and TRBJ1-2; TRBD1 might be the D (5 bases). The CDR3 runs 16 residues. Germline CDR1 and CDR2: MNHNS and SASEGT. Deletions cut 7 bases from V and 6 bases from J, with 24 bases between. CDR3 region: CASNNRNGQTLDGYTF. CDR3 coding DNA: TGTGCCAGCAATAATAGGAACGGACAAACCCTTGATGGCTACACCTTC.

This clonotype was detected a few times. V gene TRBV6-2 or TRBV6-3 combines with J gene TRBJ2-5; 8 bases agree with TRBD2. Germline CDR1 and CDR2: MNHEY and SVGEGT. This CDR3 region has 13 residues. After removal of 5 bases from V and 4 bases from J, the junction contained 3 bases not matched to a gene. CDR3 DNA: TGTGCCAGCAGTGGTAGCGGGGCAGAGACCCAGTACTTC. Translating it yields CASSGSGAETQYF.

This clonotype turned up a few times. The gene calls are TRBV5-1 and TRBJ2-1; no clear D gene. This CDR3 comprises 17 residues. V lost 1 base to trimming and J lost 0 bases, with 14 bases between them. Looked up from germline, CDR1 is SGHRS and CDR2 is YFSETQ. The CDR3 DNA sequence: TGCGCCAGCAGCTTGAAGGGTTGGACGAGCTCCTACAATGAGCAGTTCTTC. This gives the protein CASSLKGWTSSYNEQFF.

The chain carries TRBV30 and TRBJ1-5; 7 nucleotides agree with TRBD1. The germline V gene has CDR1 GTSNPN and CDR2 SVGIG (reference sequence). This CDR3 is 13 amino acids long. J was trimmed by 6 bases and V by 5 bases; bases with no gene match: 7. The CDR3 here is CAWATGDSQPQHF. The CDR3 nucleotides are TGTGCCTGGGCCACAGGGGACAGTCAGCCCCAGCATTTT.

This rearrangement joins TRBV20-1 to TRBJ2-7, with 10 bases that match TRBD2. The DNA end is a closer match to TRBJ2-5, so the J assignment may be wrong. The CDR3 has 13 residues. CDR1 is DFQATT, CDR2 SNEGSKA, per germline (reference sequence). Here the CDR3 reads CSAASGGGETQYF. CDR3 sequence (DNA): TGCAGTGCTGCGAGCGGGGGGGGAGAGACCCAGTACTTC.

The rearrangement links TRBV20-1 to TRBJ2-5; a weak D match, TRBD1 (5 bases). Germline V CDR1 and CDR2: DFQATT, SNEGSKA (reference sequence). Trimming removed 5 bases from V and 0 bases from J, with 16 bases in between. CDR3 length: 15 amino acids. CDR3 residues: CSAHHFGHNQETQYF. The CDR3 DNA reads as TGCAGTGCTCACCACTTCGGACACAACCAAGAGACCCAGTACTTC.

V and J are TRBV4-1 and TRBJ2-1; TRBD2 matches 7 bases. The CDR3 loop spans 14 amino acids. Germline CDR1 reads MGHRA; CDR2 reads YSYEKL. V dropped 1 base and J dropped 10; count of bases not matched to a gene: 7. CDR3 region: CASSQVGGRREQFF. For the CDR3, the DNA is TGCGCCAGCAGCCAAGTCGGCGGGAGACGCGAGCAGTTCTTC.

The J gene is TRBJ2-4, the V gene TRBV7-6, with a tentative D call TRBD2 (5 bases). TRBJ2-7 explains the end of the DNA better; the J call may be wrong. The CDR3 is 15 residues long. Germline CDR1 SGHVS, CDR2 FNYEAQ. The CDR3 DNA follows: TGTGCCAGCAGCTTGACCATCGATGGGAGATACGAGCAGTACTTC. It is translated as CASSLTIDGRYEQYF.

The V and J genes are TRBV7-9 and TRBJ2-1, with D perhaps matching TRBD1 or TRBD2 (6 bases each). Deletions cut 5 bases from V and 4 bases from J, with 15 bases between. The CDR3 is 15 amino acids. In germline, CDR1 is SEHNR, CDR2 FQNEAQ (reference sequence). CDR3 in amino acids: CASSRIGGLYNEQFF. The CDR3 DNA follows: TGTGCCAGCAGCCGAATAGGGGGGCTATACAATGAGCAGTTCTTC.

This chain connects TRBV3-1 to TRBJ2-5, with D perhaps TRBD1 (7 bases). TRBJ2-7 explains the end of the DNA better; the J call may be wrong. CDR3 length: 16 amino acids. Germline V gene lookup returns CDR1 LGHDT and CDR2 YNNKEL (reference sequence). The CDR3 DNA follows: TGTGCCAGCAGCCAAGAGACGACAGGGAGGACCTACGAGCAGTACTTC. It is translated as CASSQETTGRTYEQYF.

The CDR3 loop reads CSASSGGSQETQYF. In DNA, the CDR3 is TGCAGTGCTAGTTCGGGGGGGTCACAAGAGACCCAGTACTTC. The chain employs TRBV20-1 and TRBJ2-5; TRBD2 matches at 8 bases. The CDR3 extends over 14 amino acids. Germline CDR1 and CDR2: DFQATT and SNEGSKA (reference sequence). With V trimmed by 3 bases and J by 2 bases, 5 bases remained unmatched.

This sequence joins TRBV10-2 and TRBJ2-7; maybe TRBD2 (6 bases). V gave up 0 bases and J gave up 2 bases, with 14 bases separating them. The CDR3 sequence is 16 residues long. Germline values: CDR1 WSHSY, CDR2 SAAADI. CDR3 sequence: CASSESGTGGAYEQYF. The CDR3 DNA sequence: TGCGCCAGCAGTGAGTCAGGGACTGGCGGCGCCTACGAGCAGTACTTC.

Only one count was recorded for this clonotype. The chain links TRBV15 to TRBJ2-3; D not certain. Germline V gene sequence: CDR1 LNHNV, CDR2 YYDKDF (reference sequence). The CDR3 runs 13 residues. With 3 bases removed from V and 5 bases from J, the gap between germline ends came to 9 bases. CDR3 protein: CATSSARRDTQYF. CDR3 sequence (DNA): TGTGCCACCAGCAGCGCAAGAAGAGATACGCAGTATTTT.

The chain joins TRBV12-3 or TRBV12-4 to TRBJ2-1, with TRBD2 matching 11 bases. This CDR3 is built from 12 residues. Trimming at V came to 7 bases and at J to 13 bases, leaving 6 bases not matched to a gene. CDR3 residues: CASNDRLAGQFF. In DNA form, the CDR3 reads TGTGCCAGCAACGATAGACTAGCGGGACAGTTCTTC.

This clonotype was observed a handful of times. The J gene is TRBJ2-1, the V gene TRBV12-3 or TRBV12-4; TRBD2 aligns across 8 bases. V shed 7 bases and J 7 bases; nucleotides not matched to a gene: 9. The CDR3 has 14 residues. CDR3 amino acids: CASNIAGLVNEQFF. The CDR3 DNA reads as TGTGCCAGCAACATAGCGGGGTTGGTGAATGAGCAGTTCTTC.

The chain carries TRBV7-2 and TRBJ1-1; D is unclear. CDR3 length: 13 residues. Per germline, CDR1 SGHTA and CDR2 FQGNSA. The V end lost 2 bases, the J end lost 6 bases, and 10 bases lay between the germline ends. The CDR3 here is CASSLSINPEAFF. The CDR3 DNA sequence: TGTGCCAGCAGCTTATCTATAAACCCTGAAGCTTTCTTT.

J is TRBJ2-3 and V is TRBV12-3 or TRBV12-4, with TRBD2 identical over 10 bases. Germline trimming cut 4 bases from V and 6 bases from J; bases unmatched to any gene: 10. This CDR3 has 16 amino acids. The CDR3 protein is CASSSRLAGSLDTQYF. CDR3 DNA: TGTGCCAGCAGTTCTAGACTAGCGGGTTCCCTTGATACGCAGTATTTT.

CDR3 in DNA: TGTGCCAGCAGTTTTGCCTATGGAGGCTACACCTTC. Its protein is CASSFAYGGYTF. This chain joins TRBV28 and TRBJ1-2; D remains ambiguous. This CDR3 region has 12 residues. Germline V gives CDR1 MDHEN, CDR2 SYDVKM. V was trimmed by 3 bases and J by 8 bases, leaving 10 bases between them.

This chain connects TRBV4-1 to TRBJ2-4, with D maybe TRBD1 (5 bases). The DNA matches TRBJ2-7 better at its end, which makes the J call doubtful. The CDR3 covers 13 residues. Looked up from germline, CDR1 is MGHRA and CDR2 is YSYEKL. The CDR3 DNA reads TGCGCCAGCAGCCCCAGGGATAGGGTCGAGCAGTACTTC. Its translation is CASSPRDRVEQYF.

The rearrangement links TRBV10-1 to TRBJ2-7, with a possible D match to TRBD1 (6 bases). The J call may be faulty, since TRBJ2-5 better matches the DNA end. This CDR3 region has 15 residues. Germline V CDR1 and CDR2: WNHNN, SYGVQD (reference sequence). The CDR3 DNA is TGCGCCAGCAGCGACAACCCCGGGACAACCACGACCCAGTACTTC. Translating it yields CASSDNPGTTTTQYF.

The CDR3, as DNA: TGCGCCAGCACCCAACGACAGGACGAGACCCAGTACTTC. Amino acid sequence: CASTQRQDETQYF. This chain links TRBV5-1 with TRBJ2-5; tentative D call: TRBD1 (6 bases). Germline CDR1 reads SGHRS; CDR2 reads YFSETQ. Between the trimmed V and J ends, which lost 6 bases and 5 bases, there was a span of 14 bases. The CDR3 has 13 amino acids.

For this clonotype: One end of the junction does not line up with germline, which may come from a read error. The genes are TRBV7-2 and TRBJ2-7, with 8 bases aligning to TRBD2. The CDR3 runs to 13 residues. CDR1 is SGHTA and CDR2 is FQGNSA in the germline V gene. The CDR3 DNA is TGCGCCAGCAGCGGAGCGGGAGTGTTGGAGCAGTACTTC. Translated, it gives CASSGAGVLEQYF.